A selection of T cell receptor beta chains follows, all from one sample in a study of T cells in Graves' hyperthyroidism and ophthalmopathy. TCRdb called the multiplex PCR reads again in MiXCR, with one record for every CDR3 protein. The sample lists over 200,000 distinct CDR3 sequences; about 14% were seen once. The specimen was blood. The receptor set was obtained from a woman in her thirties or forties with Graves' hyperthyroidism that later progressed to Graves' ophthalmopathy. CDR3s include the opening cysteine and the closing phenylalanine or tryptophan. A D gene is named only where the DNA matches it firmly. Clone size, where shown, is once, few, many, or a class for clones that have expanded.

TRBJ2-1 | . | TRBV30 | . | CAWSVPPGHYNEQFF | TGTGCCTGGAGTGTACCCCCGGGACACTACAATGAGCAGTTCTTC
TRBJ1-4 | . | TRBV5-1 | TRBD1 | CASSSDRVGEKLFF | TGCGCCAGCAGCTCAGACAGGGTTGGTGAAAAACTGTTTTTT
TRBJ2-1 | many | TRBV5-1 | TRBD2 | CASSPRLAGDNEQFF | TGCGCCAGCAGCCCAAGACTAGCGGGAGACAATGAGCAGTTCTTC
TRBJ2-7 | few | TRBV7-9 | TRBD2 | CASSLGWSGRRYEQYF | TGTGCCAGCAGCTTGGGATGGAGCGGGAGAAGGTACGAGCAGTACTTC
TRBJ2-3 | many | TRBV7-3 | . | CASSWVGGGRTDTQYF | TGTGCCAGCAGCTGGGTCGGGGGCGGGAGAACAGATACGCAGTATTTT
TRBJ2-1 | . | TRBV4-1 | . | CASRLEVNSYNEQFF | TGCGCCAGCCGGCTTGAGGTAAATTCTTACAATGAGCAGTTCTTC
TRBJ2-5 | many | TRBV2 | TRBD1 | CASTFGTGKETQYF | TGTGCCAGCACCTTCGGGACAGGGAAGGAGACCCAGTACTTC
TRBJ2-1 | many | TRBV3-1 | . | CASSQDDGRYNEQFF | TGTGCCAGCAGCCAAGACGACGGGAGATACAATGAGCAGTTCTTC
TRBJ2-3 | . | TRBV3-1 | . | CASSRTKGLSDTQYF | TGTGCCAGCAGCCGTACTAAAGGCCTTTCAGATACGCAGTATTTT
TRBJ2-1 | . | TRBV24-1 | TRBD1 | CATSDPVGTGIQQFF | TGTGCCACCAGTGATCCCGTGGGGACAGGGATACAGCAGTTCTTC
TRBJ2-7 | many | TRBV28 | TRBD2 | CASRGAGVNEQYF | TGTGCCAGCAGAGGAGCGGGAGTTAACGAGCAGTACTTC
TRBJ2-7 | many | TRBV11-3 | . | CASSLEVGYEQYF | TGTGCCAGCAGCTTAGAGGTGGGCTACGAGCAGTACTTC
TRBJ2-3 | many | TRBV6-1 | TRBD2 | CASRREGVDTQYF | TGTGCCAGCCGGCGGGAGGGGGTAGATACGCAGTATTTT
TRBJ2-1 | many | TRBV20-1 | TRBD2 | CSARWDYTHNEQFF | TGCAGTGCTAGATGGGACTACACCCACAATGAGCAGTTCTTC
TRBJ2-1 | few | TRBV4-1 | . | CASSQDVPPYNEQFF | TGCGCCAGCAGCCAAGATGTGCCCCCCTACAATGAGCAGTTCTTC
TRBJ1-2 | . | TRBV25-1 | . | CASRAGTYGYTF | TGTGCCAGTAGAGCAGGAACCTATGGCTACACCTTC
TRBJ2-5 | . | TRBV28 | . | CASREQKETQYF | TGTGCCAGCAGAGAACAGAAGGAGACCCAGTACTTC
TRBJ2-1 | many | TRBV18 | . | CASSPQTVSYNEQFF | TGTGCCAGCTCACCCCAGACCGTCTCCTACAATGAGCAGTTCTTC
TRBJ1-1 | many | TRBV7-9 | . | CASSSPLLNTEAFF | TGTGCCAGCAGCTCCCCGTTACTAAACACTGAAGCTTTCTTT
TRBJ1-1 | . | TRBV11-1 | TRBD1 | CASSLPGQGFTEAFF | TGTGCCAGCAGCTTACCGGGACAGGGCTTCACTGAAGCTTTCTTT
TRBJ2-1 | . | TRBV5-1 | . | CASSLGPSGVDNEQFF | TGCGCCAGCAGCTTGGGTCCCAGTGGGGTTGACAATGAGCAGTTCTTC
TRBJ2-2 | many | TRBV10-3 | TRBD2 | CAVSAGGTGELFF | TGTGCCGTATCAGCGGGAGGGACCGGGGAGCTGTTTTTT